The rows below give T cell receptor beta chains drawn from one sample of a study of T cells in Graves' hyperthyroidism and ophthalmopathy. TCRdb reanalysed the multiplex PCR reads using MiXCR and keeps one entry per CDR3 protein. The profile covers over 650,000 distinct CDR3 sequences, with nearly 45% appearing a single time and less than 8.5% taken by the ten largest. Sequencing used peripheral blood or thyroid tissue (not recorded which). These TCRs come from an adult man with Graves' disease, either hyperthyroidism or ophthalmopathy (not recorded which). Both conserved end residues are part of each CDR3. Each record gives: V gene, J gene, clone size, D gene, CDR3 protein, CDR3 DNA. D genes are given only for firm matches. Size is stated for part of the rows, as once, few or many counts, or as a class when the clone is expanded.

>TRBV20-1|TRBJ1-2|-|TRBD1
CSARWTGGYGYTF
TGCAGTGCTAGATGGACAGGGGGTTATGGCTACACCTTC
>TRBV20-1|TRBJ1-2|few|-
CSARAPDTNYGYTF
TGCAGTGCTAGGGCGCCAGATACTAACTATGGCTACACCTTC
>TRBV24-1|TRBJ1-2|many|-
CATSRRTGDGYTF
TGTGCCACCAGTCGGCGGACCGGGGATGGCTACACCTTC
>TRBV6-2/TRBV6-3|TRBJ1-6|once|-
CASSYRGRKVRPSPLHF
TGTGCCAGCAGTTACAGGGGGAGAAAAGTTAGGCCTTCACCCCTCCACTTT
>TRBV10-3|TRBJ1-1|-|-
CAISGGRESTEAFF
TGTGCCATCAGTGGGGGCAGGGAGAGCACTGAAGCTTTCTTT
>TRBV20-1|TRBJ1-6|-|-
CSAEQVEDYNSPLHF
TGCAGTGCCGAGCAGGTAGAAGACTATAATTCACCCCTCCACTTT
>TRBV25-1|TRBJ1-2|few|-
CASVEGRGRYTF
TGTGCCAGCGTTGAAGGCAGGGGTCGCTACACCTTC
>TRBV19|TRBJ1-5|few|-
CASSIATGSNQPQHF
TGTGCCAGTAGTATAGCTACCGGGAGCAATCAGCCCCAGCATTTT
>TRBV7-9|TRBJ1-1|-|-
CAGSSQQGPRTEAFF
TGTGCCGGCAGCTCTCAACAGGGACCGAGGACTGAAGCTTTCTTT
>TRBV29-1|TRBJ1-2|many|-
CSVVGRGGHAYGYTF
TGCAGCGTTGTTGGTCGTGGGGGGCATGCCTATGGCTACACCTTC
>TRBV29-1|TRBJ2-7|-|TRBD1
CASSEVRTGAPTYEQYF
TGTGCCAGCAGTGAAGTGAGGACAGGGGCCCCCACCTACGAGCAGTACTTC
>TRBV29-1|TRBJ2-7|many|-
CSVLGRSYEQYF
TGCAGCGTCCTCGGACGGTCCTACGAGCAGTACTTC
>TRBV20-1|TRBJ2-5|few|-
CSASLRQGRKKTQYF
TGCAGTGCTAGTCTCCGGCAGGGACGGAAAAAGACCCAGTACTTC
>TRBV29-1|TRBJ2-7|-|TRBD1
CSPGQAALYEQYF
TGCAGCCCGGGACAGGCGGCCCTCTACGAGCAGTACTTC
>TRBV14|TRBJ1-2|many|TRBD1
CASSVQGSDGYTF
TGTGCCAGCAGCGTACAGGGGTCGGATGGCTACACCTTC
>TRBV10-3|TRBJ2-7|many|TRBD1
CAIKRDSYEQYF
TGTGCCATCAAAAGGGACAGCTACGAGCAGTACTTC
>TRBV10-1|TRBJ2-7|-|-
CASSESGGPYEQYF
TGCGCCAGCAGTGAGTCGGGGGGACCCTACGAGCAGTACTTC
>TRBV20-1|TRBJ2-5|-|-
CSARMSETAETQYF
TGCAGTGCTAGAATGTCGGAGACGGCAGAGACCCAGTACTTC
>TRBV7-2|TRBJ1-4|many|-
CASSTRTDEKLFF
TGTGCCAGCAGCACCCGGACAGATGAAAAACTGTTTTTT
>TRBV9|TRBJ1-2|many|-
CASSLGGRNYGYTF
TGTGCCAGCAGCTTAGGGGGACGAAACTATGGCTACACCTTC
>TRBV10-3|TRBJ1-5|-|-
CAISEGIGNQPQHF
TGTGCCATCAGTGAGGGTATAGGCAATCAGCCCCAGCATTTT
>TRBV7-6|TRBJ1-5|-|TRBD1
CASSPGSGTGDQPQHF
TGTGCCAGCAGCCCAGGCAGTGGTACAGGGGACCAGCCCCAGCATTTT
>TRBV24-1|TRBJ1-5|many|-
CATSDSGQPNQPQHF
TGTGCCACCAGTGATTCAGGACAGCCCAATCAGCCCCAGCATTTT
>TRBV5-1|TRBJ2-1|-|-
CASSLRGFDEQFF
TGCGCCAGCAGCTTGAGGGGTTTCGATGAGCAGTTCTTC